A selection of T cell receptor beta chains follows, all from one sample in a study of T cells in tuberculosis. TCRdb keeps only in-frame clones here, not all; method: immunoSEQ multiplex PCR. The data contain around 19,000 clones, around 87% of them singletons. The sequenced material came from PBMCs. All receptors come from a donor aged 10 to 29 with latent tuberculosis or without tuberculosis infection. Each CDR3 is given with its conserved first and last residue. Fields, in order: D gene, J gene, clone size, V gene, CDR3 protein, CDR3 DNA. D genes are given only for firm matches. Only some rows state a clone size, as once, few, many or a class for expanded clones.

d_gene: NA; j_gene: TRBJ2-5; abundance: NA; v_gene: TRBV4-1; CDR3aa: CASTLGGTAGPQYF; CDR3nt: TGCGCCAGCACCCTCGGAGGGACCGCGGGGCCCCAGTACTTC
d_gene: NA; j_gene: TRBJ1-4; abundance: NA; v_gene: TRBV4-2; CDR3aa: CASSPLGGEEKLFF; CDR3nt: TGTGCCAGCAGCCCCCTGGGGGGGGAGGAAAAACTGTTTTTT
d_gene: TRBD1; j_gene: TRBJ1-3; abundance: once; v_gene: TRBV7-2; CDR3aa: CASSRRTGGSSGNTIYF; CDR3nt: TGTGCCAGCAGCCGACGGACAGGGGGGTCCTCTGGAAACACCATATATTTT
d_gene: NA; j_gene: TRBJ1-5; abundance: NA; v_gene: TRBV2; CDR3aa: CASSDRINQPQHF; CDR3nt: TGTGCCAGTTCCGACAGAATCAATCAGCCCCAGCATTTT
d_gene: TRBD1; j_gene: TRBJ1-6; abundance: few; v_gene: TRBV5-5; CDR3aa: CASSNRTGANSPLHF; CDR3nt: TGTGCCAGCAGCAACCGGACAGGGGCGAATTCACCCCTCCACTTT
d_gene: NA; j_gene: TRBJ1-4; abundance: NA; v_gene: TRBV27; CDR3aa: CASSLSYGGVIANEKLFF; CDR3nt: TGTGCCAGCAGTTTATCGTACGGAGGGGTCATAGCTAATGAAAAACTGTTTTTT
d_gene: TRBD2; j_gene: TRBJ2-7; abundance: NA; v_gene: TRBV7-2; CDR3aa: CASSLAPSGPYEQYF; CDR3nt: TGTGCCAGCAGCTTAGCGCCTAGCGGCCCCTACGAGCAGTACTTC
d_gene: TRBD2; j_gene: TRBJ2-2; abundance: NA; v_gene: TRBV18; CDR3aa: CASSPLRTSGGTNTGELFF; CDR3nt: TGTGCCAGCTCACCCCTTCGGACTAGCGGGGGGACCAACACCGGGGAGCTGTTTTTT
d_gene: NA; j_gene: TRBJ2-2; abundance: once; v_gene: TRBV30; CDR3aa: CAWGGLKNTGELFF; CDR3nt: TGTGCCTGGGGGGGCCTCAAGAACACCGGGGAGCTGTTTTTT
d_gene: TRBD1; j_gene: TRBJ2-2; abundance: few; v_gene: TRBV27; CDR3aa: CASSFDRVTGELFF; CDR3nt: TGTGCCAGCAGTTTCGACAGGGTTACCGGGGAGCTGTTTTTT
d_gene: NA; j_gene: TRBJ2-6; abundance: NA; v_gene: TRBV11-1; CDR3aa: CASSFRHTGANVLTF; CDR3nt: TGTGCCAGCAGCTTTCGACATACTGGGGCCAACGTCCTGACTTTC
d_gene: NA; j_gene: TRBJ2-7; abundance: NA; v_gene: TRBV2; CDR3aa: CASSDHRVYEQYF; CDR3nt: TGTGCCAGCAGTGATCACAGGGTGTACGAGCAGTACTTC
d_gene: NA; j_gene: TRBJ2-7; abundance: NA; v_gene: TRBV7-2; CDR3aa: CASSLVHSYEQYF; CDR3nt: TGTGCCAGCAGCTTAGTCCACAGTTACGAGCAGTACTTC
d_gene: NA; j_gene: TRBJ2-7; abundance: NA; v_gene: TRBV5-1; CDR3aa: CASTERFGQGPYEQYF; CDR3nt: TGCGCCAGCACGGAGAGGTTTGGCCAGGGGCCCTACGAGCAGTACTTC
d_gene: TRBD2; j_gene: TRBJ2-2; abundance: NA; v_gene: TRBV2; CDR3aa: CASSPREGTGELFF; CDR3nt: TGTGCCAGCAGTCCAAGGGAGGGAACCGGGGAGCTGTTTTTT
d_gene: TRBD1; j_gene: TRBJ2-5; abundance: NA; v_gene: TRBV7-6; CDR3aa: CASSLGAPDRGIGETQYF; CDR3nt: TGTGCCAGCAGCTTAGGAGCTCCGGACAGGGGAATAGGGGAGACCCAGTACTTC
d_gene: TRBD1; j_gene: TRBJ1-2; abundance: NA; v_gene: TRBV5-6; CDR3aa: CASSPTGVNGYTF; CDR3nt: TGTGCCAGCAGTCCAACAGGGGTTAATGGCTACACCTTC
d_gene: TRBD1; j_gene: TRBJ1-3; abundance: NA; v_gene: TRBV9; CDR3aa: CASSAGTGVNTIYF; CDR3nt: TGTGCCAGCAGCGCTGGGACAGGGGTAAACACCATATATTTT
d_gene: TRBD2; j_gene: TRBJ2-3; abundance: NA; v_gene: TRBV25-1; CDR3aa: CASSATGTSGTTDTQYF; CDR3nt: TGTGCCAGCAGTGCCACTGGGACTAGCGGGACCACAGATACGCAGTATTTT
d_gene: NA; j_gene: TRBJ2-6; abundance: NA; v_gene: TRBV7-2; CDR3aa: CASSFHGGRVSGANVLTF; CDR3nt: TGTGCCAGCAGCTTTCACGGGGGACGGGTGTCTGGGGCCAACGTCCTGACTTTC
d_gene: NA; j_gene: TRBJ2-5; abundance: NA; v_gene: TRBV2; CDR3aa: CASSEGMAGGTQYF; CDR3nt: TGTGCCAGCAGTGAAGGAATGGCCGGGGGGACCCAGTACTTC
d_gene: TRBD1; j_gene: TRBJ2-7; abundance: NA; v_gene: TRBV19; CDR3aa: CASSIGQGGLYEQYF; CDR3nt: TGTGCCAGTAGTATTGGACAGGGAGGTCTCTACGAGCAGTACTTC
d_gene: NA; j_gene: TRBJ1-2; abundance: NA; v_gene: TRBV7-7; CDR3aa: CASSLTAYGYTF; CDR3nt: TGTGCCAGCAGTTTGACAGCCTATGGCTACACCTTC
d_gene: NA; j_gene: TRBJ1-6; abundance: once; v_gene: TRBV28; CDR3aa: CASSFRESPLHF; CDR3nt: TGTGCCAGCAGTTTTCGAGAGTCACCCCTCCACTTT
d_gene: TRBD2; j_gene: TRBJ2-1; abundance: NA; v_gene: TRBV7-2; CDR3aa: CASSEYPQRGGKNEQFF; CDR3nt: TGTGCCAGCAGCGAGTACCCCCAGCGGGGGGGCAAAAATGAGCAGTTCTTC
d_gene: TRBD2; j_gene: TRBJ2-3; abundance: NA; v_gene: TRBV11-2; CDR3aa: CASSLLAGGTDTQYF; CDR3nt: TGTGCCAGCAGCTTACTAGCGGGGGGCACAGATACGCAGTATTTT
d_gene: NA; j_gene: TRBJ2-3; abundance: NA; v_gene: TRBV7-2; CDR3aa: CASTPMQSTDTQYF; CDR3nt: TGTGCCAGCACCCCGATGCAGAGCACAGATACGCAGTATTTT
d_gene: TRBD1; j_gene: TRBJ2-7; abundance: NA; v_gene: TRBV6-5; CDR3aa: CAHGTGLNEQYF; CDR3nt: TGTGCCCACGGGACAGGGCTGAACGAGCAGTACTTC
d_gene: NA; j_gene: TRBJ1-5; abundance: NA; v_gene: TRBV10-2; CDR3aa: CASSEWRPNQPQHF; CDR3nt: TGCGCCAGCAGTGAATGGCGGCCCAATCAGCCCCAGCATTTT
d_gene: TRBD1; j_gene: TRBJ1-2; abundance: NA; v_gene: TRBV19; CDR3aa: CASSMVGTGSYGYTF; CDR3nt: TGTGCCAGTAGTATGGTCGGGACAGGGAGCTATGGCTACACCTTC
d_gene: NA; j_gene: TRBJ1-1; abundance: NA; v_gene: TRBV19; CDR3aa: CASSITRGTSTEAFF; CDR3nt: TGTGCCAGTAGTATAACCAGGGGCACCTCCACTGAAGCTTTCTTT
d_gene: TRBD1; j_gene: TRBJ1-5; abundance: NA; v_gene: TRBV28; CDR3aa: CASSWTGRVQPQHF; CDR3nt: TGTGCCAGCAGTTGGACAGGGCGGGTTCAGCCCCAGCATTTT
d_gene: NA; j_gene: TRBJ2-5; abundance: NA; v_gene: TRBV18; CDR3aa: CASSPPGEETQYF; CDR3nt: TGTGCCAGCTCACCCCCTGGGGAGGAGACCCAGTACTTC
d_gene: TRBD1; j_gene: TRBJ2-7; abundance: NA; v_gene: TRBV6-6; CDR3aa: CASRRHRDRAYEQYF; CDR3nt: TGTGCCAGCAGGCGACACCGGGACAGGGCCTACGAGCAGTACTTC
d_gene: NA; j_gene: TRBJ1-4; abundance: NA; v_gene: TRBV5-1; CDR3aa: CASSLVGESDEKLFF; CDR3nt: TGCGCCAGCAGCTTAGTAGGAGAGTCTGATGAAAAACTGTTTTTT
d_gene: NA; j_gene: TRBJ1-2; abundance: once; v_gene: TRBV30; CDR3aa: CAWTSPGRTGYTF; CDR3nt: TGTGCCTGGACCTCCCCAGGGCGGACGGGCTACACCTTC
d_gene: NA; j_gene: TRBJ2-4; abundance: NA; v_gene: TRBV7-2; CDR3aa: CASSLSTRLNIQYF; CDR3nt: TGTGCCAGCAGCTTAAGTACGCGGCTTAACATTCAGTACTTC
d_gene: TRBD1; j_gene: TRBJ1-3; abundance: NA; v_gene: TRBV4-1; CDR3aa: CASSRGTGGGGNTIYF; CDR3nt: TGCGCCAGCAGCCGGGGAACAGGGGGCGGAGGAAACACCATATATTTT
d_gene: TRBD1; j_gene: TRBJ1-1; abundance: NA; v_gene: TRBV27; CDR3aa: CASSLGTGGTEAFF; CDR3nt: TGTGCCAGCAGTTTAGGGACAGGGGGCACTGAAGCTTTCTTT